This TCR beta chain comes out of a study of cytomegalovirus exposure and HLA in healthy donors. Looking at the study overall: The same platform used for the approximately 670 first-cohort repertoires was also used for the 120 or so validation repertoires, as a later analysis reported. Study-wide findings and caveats: Reports showed the classifier diagnosing cytomegalovirus status with high specificity and sensitivity. Subsequent analysis of the 120 or so validation repertoires found a tendency for first-cohort TCR clusters to co-occur.

A remark on this clone: Antigen specificity is unknown.

Measured with immunoSEQ multiplex PCR; TCRdb has only the in-frame clones, and not every one. This table holds roughly 120,000 clones, roughly 82% found once. The source is a man between 18 and 35 years old in good health and CMV-seronegative. Sequenced sample: PBMCs.

The CDR3 is CASSVGGSGNTQYF. As DNA, the CDR3 is TGTGCCAGCAGCGTAGGTGGGAGCGGGAATACGCAGTATTTT. The chain has TRBV9 and TRBJ2-3; 7 nucleotides align to TRBD2. The CDR3 runs 14 residues. Germline V gene sequence: CDR1 SGDLS, CDR2 YYNGEE. Losses at the gene ends were 0 bases for V and 7 bases for J; bases not matched to a gene: 5.